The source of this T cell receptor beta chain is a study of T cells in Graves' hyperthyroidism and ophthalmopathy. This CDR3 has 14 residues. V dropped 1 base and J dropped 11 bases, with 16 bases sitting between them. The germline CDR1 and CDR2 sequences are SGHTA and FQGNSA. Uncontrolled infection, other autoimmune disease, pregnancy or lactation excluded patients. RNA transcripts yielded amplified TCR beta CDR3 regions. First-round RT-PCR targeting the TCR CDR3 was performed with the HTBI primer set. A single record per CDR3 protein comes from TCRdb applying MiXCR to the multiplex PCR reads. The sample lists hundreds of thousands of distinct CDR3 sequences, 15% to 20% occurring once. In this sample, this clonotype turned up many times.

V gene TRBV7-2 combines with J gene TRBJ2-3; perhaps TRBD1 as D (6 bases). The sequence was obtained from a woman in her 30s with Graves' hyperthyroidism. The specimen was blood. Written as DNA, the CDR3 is TGTGCCAGCAGCTTAGGGCGGGCCGAGGGGGAGCAGTATTTT. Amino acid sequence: CASSLGRAEGEQYF.